These 22 T cell receptor beta chains were all obtained from the same sample, sequenced in a study of blood T cell repertoires in COVID-19. Assay used: immunoSEQ multiplex PCR; TCRdb lists only in-frame clones, some missing. The repertoire has 450,000 or so clones, 89% of them found once; the top ten carry approximately 1.5%. The sequencing input was peripheral blood. These receptors were collected from a middle-aged woman with COVID-19, enrolled during active disease.

V is TRBV27 and J is TRBJ2-1; 7 nucleotides match TRBD1. Germline V gives CDR1 MNHEY, CDR2 SMNVEV (reference sequence). V lost 2 bases to trimming and J lost 14 bases; unmatched junction nucleotides: 15. The CDR3 covers 15 residues. The CDR3 nucleotides read TGTGCCAGCAGTTTAATAATTCGCCGACAGGGAGAGGAGTTCTTC. Its protein is CASSLIIRRQGEEFF.

The rearrangement uses TRBV2 and TRBJ2-5, with 8 bases that match TRBD2. CDR1 is SNHLY, CDR2 FYNNEI, per germline. This CDR3 spans 14 amino acids. The V gene end was trimmed by 6 bases and the J gene end by 1 base; junction bases not matched to a gene: 4. CDR3 loop: CASSVTSVQETQYF. As DNA, the CDR3 is TGTGCCAGCAGCGTGACTAGCGTCCAAGAGACCCAGTACTTC.

The CDR3: CASSPLATTYNEQFF. CDR3 bases: TGTGCCAGCAGCCCACTAGCGACGACCTACAATGAGCAGTTCTTC. This sequence joins TRBV11-1 and TRBJ2-1; 7 bases map to TRBD2. CDR3 length: 15 amino acids. V was clipped by 5 bases and J by 2 bases; unmatched bases: 6. Germline CDR1 reads SGHAT; CDR2 reads FQDESV (reference sequence).

This chain connects TRBV5-1 to TRBJ1-1; D is unclear. The V end was cut by 0 bases, the J end by 1 base, with 10 bases between. This CDR3 region has 15 residues. The V gene's germline CDR1 is SGHRS and CDR2 YFSETQ. The DNA for the CDR3 is TGCGCCAGCAGCTTGGCCGGGATAGCGAACACTGAAGCTTTCTTT. Amino acids: CASSLAGIANTEAFF.

This clone was counted a few times. This same CDR3 is encoded by further DNA sequences in the sample. This chain links TRBV28 with TRBJ1-2; 8 bases match TRBD1. The ends lost 5 bases at V and 5 bases at J; junction bases unmatched: 7. The CDR3 spans 14 residues. Germline CDR1 and CDR2: MDHEN and SYDVKM. The CDR3 region is CASSAGTGAYGYTF. The CDR3 DNA sequence: TGTGCCAGCAGTGCCGGGACAGGTGCTTATGGCTACACCTTC.

This chain joins TRBV19 and TRBJ1-1; D gene unclear. There are 11 residues in the CDR3. The germline gives CDR1 LNHDA, CDR2 SQIVND (reference sequence). V lost 5 bases and J lost 5, with 6 bases in between. The CDR3: CASSSLTEAFF. The DNA for the CDR3 is TGTGCCAGTAGTTCCTTGACTGAAGCTTTCTTT.

The genes are TRBV5-1 and TRBJ1-3, with 7 bases matching TRBD1. J was trimmed by 8 bases and V by 0 bases; bases with no gene match: 8. The CDR3 covers 15 residues. Looked up from germline, CDR1 is SGHRS and CDR2 is YFSETQ. Here the CDR3 DNA reads TGCGCCAGCAGCTTGGACGAGGGGGCCGGGGACACCATATATTTT. Protein product: CASSLDEGAGDTIYF.

The chain employs TRBV5-4 and TRBJ1-1; 9 positions match TRBD1. The junction had 6 bases not matched to a gene; V was cut back by 4 bases and J by 8 bases. The germline CDR1 and CDR2 sequences are SGHNT and YYREEE (reference sequence). The CDR3 runs to 13 residues. The CDR3 sequence is CASSAGQGREAFF. In nucleotides, the CDR3 is TGTGCCAGCAGCGCGGGACAGGGAAGAGAAGCTTTCTTT.

The CDR3 DNA follows: TGTGCCAGCAGCGGGACTTATAATGAGCAGTTCTTC. It yields the protein CASSGTYNEQFF. This chain joins TRBV7-3 and TRBJ2-1; possibly TRBD2 for D (6 bases). V dropped 5 bases and J dropped 7 bases, with 9 bases sitting between them. This CDR3 is built from 12 residues. Germline V gene lookup returns CDR1 SGHTA and CDR2 FQGTGA.

This chain connects TRBV30 to TRBJ1-1; D call uncertain. With 3 bases removed from V and 7 bases from J, the gap between germline ends came to 12 bases. CDR3 size: 12 residues. Germline loops: CDR1 GTSNPN, CDR2 SVGIG (reference sequence). CDR3 in amino acids: CAWSPVGLEAFF. The DNA for the CDR3 is TGTGCCTGGAGCCCCGTGGGCCTTGAAGCTTTCTTT.

The rearrangement uses TRBV9 and TRBJ2-7, with 9 nucleotides matching TRBD1. The trim removed 3 bases at V and 2 bases at J, leaving 9 bases unmatched. Germline V gene data show CDR1 as SGDLS and CDR2 as YYNGEE. The CDR3 has 16 residues. The CDR3 region has the DNA TGTGCCAGCAGCGCCCACAGGGGGCCCAATCCCTACGAGCAGTACTTC. Amino acids: CASSAHRGPNPYEQYF.

The V call is TRBV12-3 or TRBV12-4, the J call TRBJ1-1, with 8 positions matching TRBD1. The CDR3 contains 13 residues. The V segment lost 5 bases and the J segment 8 bases; nucleotides outside the gene matches: 7. The CDR3: CASSVRGRREAFF. The CDR3 region has the DNA TGTGCCAGCAGTGTCAGGGGGCGCAGGGAAGCTTTCTTT.

The rearrangement links TRBV7-8 to TRBJ1-1; tentatively, D is TRBD1 (5 bases). The CDR3 runs 17 residues. CDR1 and CDR2 from the germline V gene are SGHVS and FQNEAQ. V was cut by 4 bases and J by 0 bases, with 18 bases left in between. CDR3 in amino acids: CASSSTYGGVLNTEAFF. DNA of the CDR3: TGTGCCAGCAGCTCTACCTATGGGGGGGTATTGAACACTGAAGCTTTCTTT.

This chain joins TRBV2 and TRBJ1-2, with 7 bases matching TRBD1. Losses at the gene ends were 6 bases for V and 5 bases for J; bases not matched to a gene: 12. CDR3 length: 15 amino acids. Germline V gene lookup returns CDR1 SNHLY and CDR2 FYNNEI. The CDR3, as DNA: TGTGCCAGCAGGACAGGGCTAAGATCCTCGTATGGCTACACCTTC. Translated, it gives CASRTGLRSSYGYTF.

The V gene is TRBV18, the J gene TRBJ2-7; 8 bases agree with TRBD1. The V segment lost 3 bases and the J segment 1 base; nucleotides outside the gene matches: 8. Germline lookup yields CDR1 KGHSH and CDR2 LQKENI. CDR3 length: 16 residues. CDR3 DNA sequence: TGTGCCAGCTCACCTTTCGGACAGGGACGGTCCTACGAGCAGTACTTC. The encoded protein is CASSPFGQGRSYEQYF.

The chain couples TRBV19 to TRBJ2-1; TRBD2 matches 8 bases. The V gene end was trimmed by 3 bases and the J gene end by 6 bases; junction bases not matched to a gene: 10. This CDR3 is 16 amino acids long. Germline loops: CDR1 LNHDA, CDR2 SQIVND (reference sequence). CDR3 nucleotide sequence: TGTGCCAGTAGTATGAGACGGGGGGGCGGTGGCAATGAGCAGTTCTTC. This sequence encodes CASSMRRGGGGNEQFF.

The J gene is TRBJ2-7, the V gene TRBV11-3; possibly TRBD2 for D (6 bases). Trimming took 5 bases from V and 6 from J, leaving 14 bases between them. The V gene's germline CDR1 is SGHNT and CDR2 YENEEA. This CDR3 is built from 13 residues. CDR3 sequence: CASSPEGRAEQYF. In nucleotides, the CDR3 is TGTGCCAGCAGCCCGGAGGGGCGAGCCGAGCAGTACTTC.

The chain employs TRBV7-2 and TRBJ2-1, with 9 bases identical to TRBD1. This CDR3 spans 15 amino acids. The germline V gene encodes CDR1 SGHTA and CDR2 FQGNSA. Losses at the gene ends were 0 bases for V and 4 bases for J; bases not matched to a gene: 1. CDR3 region: CASSLATGGYNEQFF. The CDR3 DNA is TGTGCCAGCAGCTTAGCGACAGGGGGATACAATGAGCAGTTCTTC.

This clone was counted a single time. Written as DNA, the CDR3 is TGTGCCAGCAGTTTAGGTCGGGGGGCGGAGTACGAGCAGTACTTC. This encodes CASSLGRGAEYEQYF. The gene calls are TRBV28 and TRBJ2-7, with a possible D match to TRBD2 (7 bases). The V and J ends lost 2 bases and 4 bases respectively, with 15 bases between them. Germline CDR1 MDHEN, CDR2 SYDVKM. CDR3 length: 15 amino acids.

This chain uses TRBV28 with TRBJ1-1, with a tentative D call TRBD1 (6 bases). The CDR3 runs to 15 residues. Looked up from germline, CDR1 is MDHEN and CDR2 is SYDVKM. Trimming cost V 7 bases and J 1 base, with 16 bases left between them. The CDR3 sequence is CASTPRGRGNTEAFF. DNA of the CDR3: TGTGCCAGCACCCCCCGGGGCAGGGGGAACACTGAAGCTTTCTTT.

This clone appeared a single time. The J gene is TRBJ2-6, the V gene TRBV19; tentatively, D is TRBD1 (5 bases). Trimming took off 1 base at V and 0 bases at J, with 13 bases between the two ends. The CDR3 consists of 18 residues. Germline CDR1 reads LNHDA; CDR2 reads SQIVND (reference sequence). The CDR3 region is CASSIAAGPYSGANVLTF. The CDR3 DNA reads as TGTGCCAGTAGTATAGCGGCAGGGCCTTACTCTGGGGCCAACGTCCTGACTTTC.

The chain carries TRBV7-2 and TRBJ2-7; D may be TRBD1 (6 bases). Germline CDR1 SGHTA, CDR2 FQGNSA. Trimming took off 5 bases at V and 1 base at J, with 15 bases between the two ends. CDR3 size: 15 residues. DNA of the CDR3: TGTGCCAGCAGCCTGGACAGCCTGGGGTCCTACGAGCAGTACTTC. It specifies CASSLDSLGSYEQYF.